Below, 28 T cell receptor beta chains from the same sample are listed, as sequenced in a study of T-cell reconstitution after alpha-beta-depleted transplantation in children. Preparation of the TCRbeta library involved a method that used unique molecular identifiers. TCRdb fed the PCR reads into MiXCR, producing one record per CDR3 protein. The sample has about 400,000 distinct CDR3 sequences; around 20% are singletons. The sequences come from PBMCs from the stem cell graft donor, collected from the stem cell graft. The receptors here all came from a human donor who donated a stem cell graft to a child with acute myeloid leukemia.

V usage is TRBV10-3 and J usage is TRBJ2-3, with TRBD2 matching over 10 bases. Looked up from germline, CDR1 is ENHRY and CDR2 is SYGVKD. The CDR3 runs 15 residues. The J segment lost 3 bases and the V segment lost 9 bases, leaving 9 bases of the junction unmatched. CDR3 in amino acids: CAMGVAGGRTDTQYF. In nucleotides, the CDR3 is TGTGCCATGGGTGTAGCGGGAGGCCGGACAGATACGCAGTATTTT.

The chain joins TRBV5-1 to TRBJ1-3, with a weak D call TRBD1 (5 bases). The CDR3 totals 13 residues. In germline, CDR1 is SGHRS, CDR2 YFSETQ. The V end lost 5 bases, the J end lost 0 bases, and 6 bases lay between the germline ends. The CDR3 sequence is CASRQDSGNTIYF. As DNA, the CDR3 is TGCGCCAGCAGACAGGACTCTGGAAACACCATATATTTT.

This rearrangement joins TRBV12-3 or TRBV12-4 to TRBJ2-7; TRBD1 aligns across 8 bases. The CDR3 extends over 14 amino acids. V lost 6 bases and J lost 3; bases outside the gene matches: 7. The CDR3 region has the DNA TGTGCCAGCAGCGACGACAGGGGTAACTACGAGCAGTACTTC. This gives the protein CASSDDRGNYEQYF.

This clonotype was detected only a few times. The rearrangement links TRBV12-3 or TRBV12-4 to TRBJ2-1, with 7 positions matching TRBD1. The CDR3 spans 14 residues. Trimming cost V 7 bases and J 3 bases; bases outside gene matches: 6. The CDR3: CASTLRDSYNEQFF. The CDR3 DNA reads TGTGCCAGCACTCTCCGGGACAGCTACAATGAGCAGTTCTTC.

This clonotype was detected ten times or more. The CDR3 protein is CASSPRQGGREQFF. For the CDR3, the DNA is TGTGCCAGCAGCCCTCGACAGGGCGGGAGGGAGCAGTTCTTC. The chain employs TRBV6-1 and TRBJ2-1; possible D gene TRBD2, 8 bases. This CDR3 spans 14 amino acids. Germline-derived CDR1 and CDR2 are MNHNS and SASEGT. Trimming pared 6 bases from V and 10 bases from J, leaving 19 bases between.

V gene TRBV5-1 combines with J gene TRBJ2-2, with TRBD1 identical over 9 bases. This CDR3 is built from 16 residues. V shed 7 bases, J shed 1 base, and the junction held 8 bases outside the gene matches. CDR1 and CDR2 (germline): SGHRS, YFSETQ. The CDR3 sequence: CASSLMGQGNTGELFF. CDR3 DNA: TGCGCCAGCTCATTGATGGGACAGGGGAACACCGGGGAGCTGTTTTTT.

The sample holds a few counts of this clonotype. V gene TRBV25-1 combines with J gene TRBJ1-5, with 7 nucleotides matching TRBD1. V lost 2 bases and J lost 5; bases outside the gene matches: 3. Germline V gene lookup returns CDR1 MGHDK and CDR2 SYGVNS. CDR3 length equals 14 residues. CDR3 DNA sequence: TGTGCCAGCAGTGAACTTCAGGGGGATCAGCCCCAGCATTTT. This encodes CASSELQGDQPQHF. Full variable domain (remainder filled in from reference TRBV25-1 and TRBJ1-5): EADIYQTPRYLVIGTGKKITLECSQTMGHDKMYWYQQDPGMELHLIHYSYGVNSTEKGDLSSESTVSRIRTEHFPLTLESARPSHTSQYLCASSELQGDQPQHFGDGTRLSIL.

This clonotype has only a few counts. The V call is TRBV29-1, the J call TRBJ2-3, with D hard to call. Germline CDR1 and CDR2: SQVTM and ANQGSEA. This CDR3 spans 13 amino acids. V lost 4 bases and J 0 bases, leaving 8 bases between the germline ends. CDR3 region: CSVVLTSTDTQYF. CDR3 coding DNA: TGCAGCGTTGTTTTAACTAGCACAGATACGCAGTATTTT.

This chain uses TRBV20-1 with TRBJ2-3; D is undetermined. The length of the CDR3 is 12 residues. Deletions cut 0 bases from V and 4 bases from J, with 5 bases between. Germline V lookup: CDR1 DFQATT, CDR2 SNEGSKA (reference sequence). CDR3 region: CSARDPSDTQYF. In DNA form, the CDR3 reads TGCAGTGCTAGAGATCCCTCAGATACGCAGTATTTT.

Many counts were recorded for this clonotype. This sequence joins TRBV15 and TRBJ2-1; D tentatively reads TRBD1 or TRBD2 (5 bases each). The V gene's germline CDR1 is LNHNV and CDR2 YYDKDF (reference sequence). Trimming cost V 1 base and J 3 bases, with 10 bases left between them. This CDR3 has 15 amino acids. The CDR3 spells CATSRGGTGYNEQFF. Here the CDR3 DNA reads TGTGCCACCAGCAGAGGAGGGACGGGCTACAATGAGCAGTTCTTC.

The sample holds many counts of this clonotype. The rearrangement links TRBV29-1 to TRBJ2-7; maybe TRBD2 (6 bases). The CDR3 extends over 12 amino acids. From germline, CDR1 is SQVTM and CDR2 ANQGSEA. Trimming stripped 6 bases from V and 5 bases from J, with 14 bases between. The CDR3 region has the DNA TGCAGCGTGCGGGGAATGGTCAACGAGCAGTACTTC. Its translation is CSVRGMVNEQYF.

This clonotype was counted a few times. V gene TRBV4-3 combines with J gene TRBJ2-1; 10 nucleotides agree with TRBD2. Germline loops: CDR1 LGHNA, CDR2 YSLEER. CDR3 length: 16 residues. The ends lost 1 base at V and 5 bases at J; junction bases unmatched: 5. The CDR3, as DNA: TGCGCCAGCAGCCAAGCTTGGCTAGCGGGAGACAATGAGCAGTTCTTC. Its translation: CASSQAWLAGDNEQFF.

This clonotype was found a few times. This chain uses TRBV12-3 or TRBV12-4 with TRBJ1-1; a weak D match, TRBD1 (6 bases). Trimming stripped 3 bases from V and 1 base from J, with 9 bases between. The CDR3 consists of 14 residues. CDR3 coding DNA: TGTGCCAGCAGTTTGTCCAGGGGGAACACTGAAGCTTTCTTT. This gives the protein CASSLSRGNTEAFF.

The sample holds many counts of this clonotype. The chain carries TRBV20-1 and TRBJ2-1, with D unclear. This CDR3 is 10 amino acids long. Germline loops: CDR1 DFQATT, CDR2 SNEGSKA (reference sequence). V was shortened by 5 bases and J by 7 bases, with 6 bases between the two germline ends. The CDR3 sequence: CSALRNEQFF. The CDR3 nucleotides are TGCAGTGCTCTCAGAAATGAGCAGTTCTTC.

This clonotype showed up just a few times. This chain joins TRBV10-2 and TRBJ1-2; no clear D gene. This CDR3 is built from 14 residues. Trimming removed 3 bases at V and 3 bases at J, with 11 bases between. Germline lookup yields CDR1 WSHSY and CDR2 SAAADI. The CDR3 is CASSDSGRHYGYTF. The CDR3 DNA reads TGCGCCAGCAGTGATTCAGGACGGCACTATGGCTACACCTTC.

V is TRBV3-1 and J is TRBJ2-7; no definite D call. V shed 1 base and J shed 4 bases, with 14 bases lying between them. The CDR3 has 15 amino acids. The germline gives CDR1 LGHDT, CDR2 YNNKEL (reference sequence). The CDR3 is CASSQGQHTGYEQYF. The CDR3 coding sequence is TGTGCCAGCAGCCAAGGGCAACACACGGGTTACGAGCAGTACTTC.

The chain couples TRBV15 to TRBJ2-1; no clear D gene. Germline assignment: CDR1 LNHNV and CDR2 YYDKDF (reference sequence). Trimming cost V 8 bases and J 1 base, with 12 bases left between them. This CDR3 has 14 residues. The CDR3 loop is CATRFLLSYNEQFF. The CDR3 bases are TGTGCCACCCGTTTCCTTCTTTCCTACAATGAGCAGTTCTTC.

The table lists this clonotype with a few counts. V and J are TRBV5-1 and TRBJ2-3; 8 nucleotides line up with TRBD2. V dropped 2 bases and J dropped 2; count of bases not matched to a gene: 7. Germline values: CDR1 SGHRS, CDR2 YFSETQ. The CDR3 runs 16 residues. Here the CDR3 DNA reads TGCGCCAGCAGCTTTCAAGCGGGAGTGATCACAGATACGCAGTATTTT. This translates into CASSFQAGVITDTQYF.

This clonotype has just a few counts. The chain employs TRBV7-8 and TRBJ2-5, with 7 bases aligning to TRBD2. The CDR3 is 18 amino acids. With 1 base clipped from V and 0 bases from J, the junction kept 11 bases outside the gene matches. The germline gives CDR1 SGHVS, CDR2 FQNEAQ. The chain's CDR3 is CASSLGGLELAHQETQYF. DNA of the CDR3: TGTGCCAGCAGCTTAGGGGGTTTGGAACTAGCGCACCAAGAGACCCAGTACTTC.

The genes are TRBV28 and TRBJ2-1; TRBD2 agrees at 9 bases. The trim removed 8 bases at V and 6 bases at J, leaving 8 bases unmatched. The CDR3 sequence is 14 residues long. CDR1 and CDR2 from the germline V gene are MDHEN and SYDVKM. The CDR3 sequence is CASGPRLAANEQFF. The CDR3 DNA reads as TGTGCCAGCGGCCCAAGACTAGCGGCCAATGAGCAGTTCTTC. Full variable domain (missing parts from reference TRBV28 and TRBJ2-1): DVKVTQSSRYLVKRTGEKVFLECVQDMDHENMFWYRQDPGLGLRLIYFSYDVKMKEKGDIPEGYSVSREKKERFSLILESASTNQTSMYLCASGPRLAANEQFFGPGTRLTVL.

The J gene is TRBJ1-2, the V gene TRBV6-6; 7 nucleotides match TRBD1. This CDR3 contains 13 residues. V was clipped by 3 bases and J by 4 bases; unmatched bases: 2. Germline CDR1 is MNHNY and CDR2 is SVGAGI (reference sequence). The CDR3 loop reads CASSYRDSYGYTF. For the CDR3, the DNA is TGTGCCAGCAGTTATCGGGACAGCTATGGCTACACCTTC.

CDR3 region: CASRETTGFYEQYF. DNA of the CDR3: TGTGCCAGCAGGGAGACGACAGGGTTCTACGAGCAGTACTTC. V gene TRBV27 combines with J gene TRBJ2-7, with TRBD1 identical over 7 bases. With 6 bases clipped from V and 3 bases from J, the junction kept 8 bases outside the gene matches. The germline gives CDR1 MNHEY, CDR2 SMNVEV (reference sequence). There are 14 residues in the CDR3.

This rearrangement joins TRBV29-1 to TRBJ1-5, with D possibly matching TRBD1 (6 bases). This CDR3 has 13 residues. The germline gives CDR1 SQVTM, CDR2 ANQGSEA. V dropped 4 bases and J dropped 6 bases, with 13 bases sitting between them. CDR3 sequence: CSVARGAGQPQHF. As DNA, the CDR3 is TGCAGCGTTGCTAGGGGGGCGGGTCAGCCCCAGCATTTT.

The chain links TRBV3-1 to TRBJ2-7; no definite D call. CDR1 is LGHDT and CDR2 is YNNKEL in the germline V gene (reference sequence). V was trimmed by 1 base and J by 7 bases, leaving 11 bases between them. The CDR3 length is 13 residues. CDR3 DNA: TGTGCCAGCAGCCAAGTTCGTCTGGGGGAGCAGTACTTC. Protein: CASSQVRLGEQYF.

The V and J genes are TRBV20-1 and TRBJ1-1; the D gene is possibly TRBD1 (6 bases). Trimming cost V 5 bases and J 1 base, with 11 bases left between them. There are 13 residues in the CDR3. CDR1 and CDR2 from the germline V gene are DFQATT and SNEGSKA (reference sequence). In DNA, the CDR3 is TGCAGTGCTTGGGGGCCTAGGAACACTGAAGCTTTCTTT. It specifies CSAWGPRNTEAFF.

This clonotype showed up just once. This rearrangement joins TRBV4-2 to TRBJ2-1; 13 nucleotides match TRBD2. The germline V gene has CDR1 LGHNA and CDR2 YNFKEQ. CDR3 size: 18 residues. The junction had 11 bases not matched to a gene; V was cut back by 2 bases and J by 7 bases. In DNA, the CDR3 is TGTGCCAGCAGCCAAAAACTAGCGGGAGGGCTGAGTGTAAATGAGCAGTTCTTC. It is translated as CASSQKLAGGLSVNEQFF.

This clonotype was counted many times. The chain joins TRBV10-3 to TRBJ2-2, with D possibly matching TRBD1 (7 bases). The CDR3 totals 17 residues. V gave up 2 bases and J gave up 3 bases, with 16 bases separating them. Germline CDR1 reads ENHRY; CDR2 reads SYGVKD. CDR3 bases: TGTGCCATCAGTGAGCAAATGCAGGGGGGAGACACCGGGGAGCTGTTTTTT. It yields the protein CAISEQMQGGDTGELFF.

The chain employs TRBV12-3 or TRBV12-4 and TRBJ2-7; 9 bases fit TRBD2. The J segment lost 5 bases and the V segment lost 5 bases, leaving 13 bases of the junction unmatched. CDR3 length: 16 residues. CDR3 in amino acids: CASSPRGSGRIDEQYF. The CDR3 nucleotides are TGTGCCAGCAGTCCCCGGGGTAGCGGGAGAATCGACGAGCAGTACTTC.